This paragraph covers one TCR beta chain sequence. The sample originates from a study of glioma-infiltrating T cells. Looking at the study overall: Sequencing aimed for about 4.5- to 11-fold coverage of roughly one million peripheral T cells.

TCR alpha and beta CDR3 regions were amplified from RNA using iRepertoire nested multiplex PCR. Each CDR3 protein is one row after TCRdb ran MiXCR on the multiplex PCR reads. This sample yields 300,000 to 450,000 distinct CDR3 sequences, of which around 45% are seen a single time; more than 10% belongs to the top ten. The CDR3 loop spans 16 amino acids. V lost 5 bases, J lost 4 bases, and 18 bases lay in between. Germline CDR1 reads SGHTA; CDR2 reads FQGNSA. V and J are TRBV7-2 and TRBJ2-1, with unresolved D. The sample was glioma tissue, nonneoplastic brain tissue, or PBMCs (not recorded which). This clonotype was obtained from a human donor with low-grade glioma or glioblastoma, undergoing nonglioma brain surgery, or in good health (not recorded which). As DNA, the CDR3 is TGTGCCAGCAGCCCCCTAGACTCCATATCTTACAATGAGCAGTTCTTC. Protein sequence: CASSPLDSISYNEQFF.